This T cell receptor (beta chain) appears in the sequencing data of a study of persistence of HIV-infected CD4 T cells. General observations from the study: TCRbeta richness was lower in CMV- and Gag-responding cells than in anti-CD3/anti-CD28-responding cells.

The libraries were made with immunoSEQ version 4 in survey mode. The data were produced by immunoSEQ multiplex PCR, yet TCRdb's version contains in-frame clones alone and is incomplete. This table holds about 46,000 clones, 75% to 90% found once. Regarding this clone: Antigen unknown.

Deletions cut 3 bases from V and 0 bases from J, with 8 bases between. This CDR3 has 14 residues. Germline assignment: CDR1 GTSNPN and CDR2 SVGIG (reference sequence). Nonspecific anti-CD3/anti-CD28 bead stimulation represents the broad CD4+ T cell repertoire. Sorting of responding CD4+ T cells relied on upregulated CD40 ligand together with CD69. This specimen consisted of CD4+ T cells sorted from PBMCs after approximately 19-hour stimulation, obtained from a patient who received antiretroviral therapy. The TCR comes from an adult woman with HIV who was CMV-seropositive. This chain connects TRBV30 to TRBJ1-4; D ambiguous. The CDR3 nucleotides are TGTGCCTGGAGAGGGAGGGCAACTAATGAAAAACTGTTTTTT. This sequence encodes CAWRGRATNEKLFF. Looking up the rest from reference TRBV30 and TRBJ1-4 gives the full variable domain: SQTIHQWPATLVQPVGSPLSLECTVEGTSNPNLYWYRQAAGRGLQLLFYSVGIGQISSEVPQNLSASRPQDRQFILSSKKLLLSDSGFYLCAWRGRATNEKLFFGSGTQLSVL.